The 10 T cell receptor beta chains below all came from one sample that was sequenced in a study of cytomegalovirus exposure and HLA in healthy donors. The PCR employed 60 Vbeta primers together with 13 Jbeta primers. Sequencing used immunoSEQ multiplex PCR; TCRdb keeps in-frame clones, though not all of them. Of 55,000 to 85,000 clones listed, 72% were seen once; the top ten hold about an eighth. Sample: PBMCs. These receptors were collected from a middle-aged woman in good health and CMV-seropositive.

The chain is built from TRBV5-4 and TRBJ1-5; no definite D call. Germline loops: CDR1 SGHNT, CDR2 YYREEE (reference sequence). The V end was cut by 0 bases, the J end by 3 bases, with 10 bases between. This CDR3 is built from 15 residues. The CDR3 region has the DNA TGTGCCAGCAGCTTGGGTCCGAGTACCAATCAGCCCCAGCATTTT. Encoded protein: CASSLGPSTNQPQHF.

This chain joins TRBV27 and TRBJ1-5, with a weak D call TRBD1 (5 bases). This CDR3 is built from 14 residues. V lost 3 bases, J lost 1 base, and 7 bases lay in between. From germline, CDR1 is MNHEY and CDR2 SMNVEV (reference sequence). CDR3 in amino acids: CASSFDSSNQPQHF. The CDR3 coding sequence is TGTGCCAGCAGTTTCGACAGCAGCAATCAGCCCCAGCATTTT.

This rearrangement joins TRBV14 to TRBJ2-7; D is possibly TRBD1 (6 bases). Trimming left V 6 bases short and J 7 bases short, with 13 bases between. Per germline, CDR1 SGHDN and CDR2 FVKESK. The CDR3 covers 12 residues. The CDR3 is CASRQGSREQYF. CDR3 bases: TGTGCCAGCAGACAGGGTTCGCGTGAGCAGTACTTC.

This clone was detected once. The genes are TRBV5-1 and TRBJ2-5, with D uncertain. With 0 bases removed from V and 5 bases from J, the gap between germline ends came to 14 bases. Per the germline V gene, CDR1 is SGHRS and CDR2 is YFSETQ. The CDR3 has 15 amino acids. The CDR3 DNA reads as TGCGCCAGCAGCTTGGTTGGCAGACTGACGGAGACCCAGTACTTC. Its protein product is CASSLVGRLTETQYF.

In its sample, this clone was seen a few times. V is TRBV7-9 and J is TRBJ2-3, with 10 bases that match TRBD2. The CDR3 has 19 amino acids. After removal of 2 bases from V and 2 bases from J, the junction contained 13 bases not matched to a gene. Germline V gene sequence: CDR1 SEHNR, CDR2 FQNEAQ (reference sequence). Written as DNA, the CDR3 is TGTGCCAGCAGCTTAATTAGGGTTAGCGGGGGGCCTCTCACAGATACGCAGTATTTT. Residues: CASSLIRVSGGPLTDTQYF.

The sample holds a few counts of this clone. J is TRBJ2-5 and V is TRBV5-1; D might be TRBD1 (6 bases). Germline V gene sequence: CDR1 SGHRS, CDR2 YFSETQ. V was trimmed by 3 bases and J by 0 bases, leaving 6 bases between them. CDR3 size: 13 residues. CDR3 DNA sequence: TGCGCCAGCAGCTGGACAGACCAAGAGACCCAGTACTTC. It encodes CASSWTDQETQYF.

The chain combines TRBV6-5 with TRBJ2-3; possibly TRBD2 for D (5 bases). Trimming stripped 6 bases from V and 7 bases from J, with 14 bases between. The CDR3 sequence is 13 residues long. The germline gives CDR1 MNHEY, CDR2 SVGAGI. The CDR3 sequence: CASRQTGFYTQYF. CDR3 DNA: TGTGCCAGCAGACAGACGGGGTTTTATACGCAGTATTTT.

CDR3 sequence reads: CSVDLLDRGETGHYGYTF. CDR3 sequence (DNA): TGCAGCGTTGATCTATTAGACAGGGGAGAGACTGGGCACTATGGCTACACCTTC. This chain uses TRBV29-1 with TRBJ1-2, with 8 bases identical to TRBD1. The ends lost 3 bases at V and 3 bases at J; junction bases unmatched: 18. Germline V gene lookup returns CDR1 SQVTM and CDR2 ANQGSEA. CDR3 length: 18 amino acids.

V is TRBV13 and J is TRBJ2-2; 7 nucleotides match TRBD1. The V gene's germline CDR1 is PRHDT and CDR2 FYEKMQ (reference sequence). The CDR3 covers 16 residues. V lost 4 bases, J lost 5 bases, and 10 bases stayed unmatched. The CDR3 nucleotides are TGTGCCAGCAGCTCAGACAGGGAGCACGGGACCGGGGAGCTGTTTTTT. Amino acids: CASSSDREHGTGELFF. Full variable domain (rest looked up from reference TRBV13 and TRBJ2-2): AAGVIQSPRHLIKEKRETATLKCYPIPRHDTVYWYQQGPGQDPQFLISFYEKMQSDKGSIPDRFSAQQFSDYHSELNMSSLELGDSALYFCASSSDREHGTGELFFGEGSRLTVL.

The chain employs TRBV25-1 and TRBJ1-2; 9 bases line up with TRBD1. Germline loops: CDR1 MGHDK, CDR2 SYGVNS. The CDR3 is 15 residues long. The V and J ends lost 6 bases and 5 bases, in that order; junction bases with no gene match: 10. The CDR3 loop is CASSPGTGYRYGYTF. Written as DNA, the CDR3 is TGTGCCAGCAGCCCCGGGACAGGGTATCGGTATGGCTACACCTTC.